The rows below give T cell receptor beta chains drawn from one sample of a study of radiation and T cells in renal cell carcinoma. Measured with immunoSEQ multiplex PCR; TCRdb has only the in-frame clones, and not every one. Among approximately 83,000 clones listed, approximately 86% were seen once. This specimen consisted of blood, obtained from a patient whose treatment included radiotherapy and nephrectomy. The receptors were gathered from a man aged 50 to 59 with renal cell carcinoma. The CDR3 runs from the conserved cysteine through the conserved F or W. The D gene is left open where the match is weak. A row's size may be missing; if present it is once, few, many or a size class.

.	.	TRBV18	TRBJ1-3	CASSPGVSGNTIYF	TGTGCCAGCTCACCAGGGGTCTCTGGAAACACCATATATTTT
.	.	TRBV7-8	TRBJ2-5	CASSADQQETQYF	TGTGCCAGCAGCGCCGACCAGCAAGAGACCCAGTACTTC
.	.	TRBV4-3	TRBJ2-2	CASSQRRSNTGELFF	TGCGCCAGCAGCCAACGTAGATCGAACACCGGGGAGCTGTTTTTT
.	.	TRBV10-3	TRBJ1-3	CAISDGGGNTIYF	TGTGCCATCAGTGACGGCGGGGGAAACACCATATATTTT
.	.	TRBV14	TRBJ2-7	CASSQGKIYEQYF	TGTGCCAGCAGCCAAGGGAAAATCTACGAGCAGTACTTC
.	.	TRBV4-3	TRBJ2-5	CASSQSGAPETQYF	TGCGCCAGCAGCCAATCGGGGGCCCCAGAGACCCAGTACTTC
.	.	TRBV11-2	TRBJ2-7	CASSSGRSYEQYF	TGTGCCAGCAGCTCAGGCAGATCCTACGAGCAGTACTTC
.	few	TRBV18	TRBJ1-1	CASSSDYRANTEAFF	TGTGCCAGCTCATCCGACTACAGGGCGAACACTGAAGCTTTCTTT
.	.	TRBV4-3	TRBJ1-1	CASSHVGKNTEAFF	TGCGCCAGCAGCCATGTGGGTAAGAACACTGAAGCTTTCTTT
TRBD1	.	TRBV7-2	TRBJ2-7	CASSSRQGAYEQYF	TGTGCCAGCAGCTCCAGACAGGGGGCGTACGAGCAGTACTTC
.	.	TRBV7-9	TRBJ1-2	CASSQLGRSKLDGYTF	TGTGCCAGCAGCCAACTTGGACGTTCGAAGCTGGATGGCTACACCTTC
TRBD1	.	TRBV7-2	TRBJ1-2	CASSSIQGAYGYTF	TGTGCCAGCAGCTCCATACAGGGGGCCTATGGCTACACCTTC
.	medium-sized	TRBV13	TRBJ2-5	CASSLQGWETQYF	TGTGCCAGCAGCTTACAGGGTTGGGAGACCCAGTACTTC
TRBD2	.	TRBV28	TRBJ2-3	CASRRGSGGASTDTQYF	TGTGCCAGCAGGCGGGGTAGCGGGGGGGCTAGCACAGATACGCAGTATTTT
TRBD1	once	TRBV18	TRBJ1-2	CASSPGTGSDYGYTF	TGTGCCAGCTCACCTGGGACAGGGTCGGACTATGGCTACACCTTC
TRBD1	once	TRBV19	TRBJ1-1	CASSWDSYTEAFF	TGTGCCAGTAGCTGGGACAGCTACACTGAAGCTTTCTTT
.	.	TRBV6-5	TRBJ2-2	CASSYGVAANTGELFF	TGTGCCAGCAGTTACGGAGTAGCGGCTAACACCGGGGAGCTGTTTTTT
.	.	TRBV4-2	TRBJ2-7	CASSPQGFYEQYF	TGTGCCAGCAGCCCACAGGGCTTCTACGAGCAGTACTTC
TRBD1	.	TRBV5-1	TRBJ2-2	CASSPGQGIGGELFF	TGCGCCAGCAGCCCCGGACAGGGGATAGGCGGGGAGCTGTTTTTT
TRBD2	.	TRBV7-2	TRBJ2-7	CASSPGESGLAYEQYF	TGTGCCAGCAGCCCTGGAGAATCTGGACTAGCTTACGAGCAGTACTTC
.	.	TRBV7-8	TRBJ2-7	CASSEQGVGYEQYF	TGTGCCAGCAGCGAACAGGGCGTAGGATACGAGCAGTACTTC
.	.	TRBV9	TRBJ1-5	CASSGSGRDQPQHF	TGTGCCAGCAGCGGGTCAGGGAGAGATCAGCCCCAGCATTTT
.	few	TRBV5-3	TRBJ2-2	CARSSDDSTGELFF	TGTGCCAGAAGTTCCGACGACAGTACCGGGGAGCTGTTTTTT
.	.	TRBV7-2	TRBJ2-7	CASSPSGYSNYEQYF	TGTGCCAGCAGCCCCAGTGGATATTCGAACTACGAGCAGTACTTC
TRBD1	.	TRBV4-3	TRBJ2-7	CASSQLDRDGNYEQYF	TGCGCCAGCAGCCAACTCGACAGGGACGGGAACTACGAGCAGTACTTC
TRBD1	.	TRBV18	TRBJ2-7	CASSLGGTGSIYEQYF	TGTGCCAGCTCACTGGGGGGGACAGGGTCCATCTACGAGCAGTACTTC
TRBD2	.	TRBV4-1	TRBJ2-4	CASSQELASGQNIQYF	TGCGCCAGCAGCCAAGAACTGGCTAGCGGGCAAAACATTCAGTACTTC
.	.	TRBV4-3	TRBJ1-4	CASSQDHGREKLFF	TGCGCCAGCAGCCAGGACCACGGTCGCGAAAAACTGTTTTTT
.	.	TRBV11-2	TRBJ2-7	CASKGSLNSYEQYF	TGTGCCAGCAAGGGAAGCCTAAACTCCTACGAGCAGTACTTC
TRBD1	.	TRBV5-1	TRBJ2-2	CASSATGTGDTGELFF	TGCGCCAGCAGCGCAACCGGGACAGGGGACACCGGGGAGCTGTTTTTT
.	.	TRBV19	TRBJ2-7	CASSTSPPVGEQYF	TGTGCCAGTAGTACCTCCCCGCCTGTGGGCGAGCAGTACTTC
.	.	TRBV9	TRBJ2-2	CASSPATKANTGELFF	TGTGCCAGCAGTCCTGCTACAAAAGCGAACACCGGGGAGCTGTTTTTT
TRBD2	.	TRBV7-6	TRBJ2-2	CASRAGTSGGGGELFF	TGTGCCAGCAGAGCAGGGACTAGCGGTGGCGGGGGGGAGCTGTTTTTT
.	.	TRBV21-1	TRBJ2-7	CASSSLRTQFAYWIRYEQYF	TGTGCCAGCAGCAGCCTCAGGACACAATTCGCCTACTGGATTCGTTACGAGCAGTACTTC
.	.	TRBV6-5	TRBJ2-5	CASSYGGTQETQYF	TGTGCCAGCAGTTACGGAGGGACACAAGAGACCCAGTACTTC
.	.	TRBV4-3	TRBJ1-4	CASSQDLGVGNPFRLFF	TGCGCCAGCAGCCAAGATCTGGGGGTGGGAAACCCTTTCCGGCTGTTTTTT
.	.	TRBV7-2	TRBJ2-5	CASSLSQSRETQYF	TGTGCCAGCAGCTTATCTCAGTCAAGGGAGACCCAGTACTTC
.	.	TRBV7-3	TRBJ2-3	CASSSTGLSTDTQYF	TGTGCCAGCAGTTCCACAGGGCTTAGCACAGATACGCAGTATTTT
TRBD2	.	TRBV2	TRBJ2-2	CASSDNLAGQAGELFF	TGTGCCAGCAGTGACAACTTAGCGGGGCAAGCCGGGGAGCTGTTTTTT
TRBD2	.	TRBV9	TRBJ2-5	CASSVAGGPWETQYF	TGTGCCAGCAGCGTCGCGGGAGGGCCCTGGGAGACCCAGTACTTC
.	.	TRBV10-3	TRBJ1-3	CAIRDSPSGNTIYF	TGTGCCATCAGAGACAGCCCCTCTGGAAACACCATATATTTT
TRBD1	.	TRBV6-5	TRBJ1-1	CASSPGQGANTEAFF	TGTGCCAGCAGCCCTGGACAGGGAGCCAACACTGAAGCTTTCTTT
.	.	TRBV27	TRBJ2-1	CASRMGGIYNEQFF	TGTGCCAGCAGGATGGGCGGAATATACAATGAGCAGTTCTTC